A single TCR beta chain is shown here with its context. Cohort allocation depended upon clinical history that participants reported. The data were taken from a study of blood T cell repertoires in COVID-19. Libraries were prepared by immunoSEQ multiplex PCR; TCRdb keeps only in-frame clonotypes and omits some of them. The sample carries 250,000 to 300,000 clones, 85% to 90% recorded once. The germline V and J ends were trimmed by 4 bases and 3 bases, with 3 bases remaining between them. Germline values: CDR1 MDHEN, CDR2 SYDVKM. This CDR3 has 12 amino acids. The sequence was collected from a woman aged 55-70 years in a cohort exposed to, infected with or recovered from COVID-19 (not recorded which). Sequencing was carried out using PBMCs or T cells enriched from blood (not recorded which). The J gene is TRBJ2-2, the V gene TRBV28, with D unclear. The CDR3 DNA sequence: TGTGCCAGCAGTTACTACACCGGGGAGCTGTTTTTT. Protein product: CASSYYTGELFF.